Sequencing of this T cell receptor beta chain was carried out in a study of response to subunit inactivated influenza vaccine. TCRdb analysed the RT-PCR reads with MiXCR anew, one entry per CDR3 protein. The sample shows 170,000 or so distinct CDR3 sequences, about 11% of them seen only once. The CDR3 is 12 amino acids. Germline V gene lookup returns CDR1 SQVTM and CDR2 ANQGSEA. Between the trimmed V and J ends, which lost 1 base and 8 bases, there was a span of 10 bases. This clonotype was seen a few times. The chain couples TRBV29-1 to TRBJ2-3; D is unclear. The TCR originated in a man aged 45-69 years who received an inactivated influenza vaccine. The source was CD8+ T cells sorted from PBMCs, collected less than 30 months after vaccination. CDR3 DNA: TGCAGCGTTGAAGTGGACCTAGTTACGCAGTATTTT. Protein product: CSVEVDLVTQYF.